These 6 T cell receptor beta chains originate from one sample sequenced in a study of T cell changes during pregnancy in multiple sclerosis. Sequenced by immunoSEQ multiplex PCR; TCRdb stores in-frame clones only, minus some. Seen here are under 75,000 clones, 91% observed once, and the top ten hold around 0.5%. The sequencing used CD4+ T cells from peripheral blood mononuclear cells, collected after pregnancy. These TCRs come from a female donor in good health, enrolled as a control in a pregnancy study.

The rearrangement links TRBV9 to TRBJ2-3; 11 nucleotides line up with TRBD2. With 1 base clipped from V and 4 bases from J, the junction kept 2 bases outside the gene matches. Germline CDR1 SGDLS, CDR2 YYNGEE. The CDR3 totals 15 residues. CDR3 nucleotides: TGTGCCAGCAGCGTACGTAGCGGGGGGGCAGATACGCAGTATTTT. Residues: CASSVRSGGADTQYF.

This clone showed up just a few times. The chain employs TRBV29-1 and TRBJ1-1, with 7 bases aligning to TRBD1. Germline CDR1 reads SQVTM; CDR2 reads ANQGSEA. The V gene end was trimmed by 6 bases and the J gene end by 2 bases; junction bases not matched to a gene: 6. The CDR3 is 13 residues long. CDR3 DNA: TGCAGCGTCTCGACAGGGACAAACACTGAAGCTTTCTTT. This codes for CSVSTGTNTEAFF.

The chain's CDR3 is CAWSVGASYGYTF. CDR3 coding DNA: TGTGCCTGGAGTGTAGGGGCAAGCTATGGCTACACCTTC. The chain uses TRBV30 and TRBJ1-2; D is possibly TRBD1 (5 bases). Germline V gene data show CDR1 as GTSNPN and CDR2 as SVGIG (reference sequence). This CDR3 spans 13 amino acids. Trimming took off 0 bases at V and 4 bases at J, with 9 bases between the two ends.

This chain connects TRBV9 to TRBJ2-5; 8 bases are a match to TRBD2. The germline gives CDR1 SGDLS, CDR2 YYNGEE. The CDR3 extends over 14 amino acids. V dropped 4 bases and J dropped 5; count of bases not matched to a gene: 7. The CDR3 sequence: CASSPRGDGETQYF. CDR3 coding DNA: TGTGCCAGCAGCCCGCGGGGGGACGGGGAGACCCAGTACTTC.

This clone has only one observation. CDR3 DNA: TGCGCCAGCAGCTTGGCGGGGGGAAGCAATCAGCCCCAGCATTTT. Translation: CASSLAGGSNQPQHF. The gene calls are TRBV5-1 and TRBJ1-5, with D perhaps TRBD1 (5 bases). Germline lookup yields CDR1 SGHRS and CDR2 YFSETQ. Trimming removed 0 bases at V and 1 base at J, with 8 bases between. The CDR3 runs to 15 residues.

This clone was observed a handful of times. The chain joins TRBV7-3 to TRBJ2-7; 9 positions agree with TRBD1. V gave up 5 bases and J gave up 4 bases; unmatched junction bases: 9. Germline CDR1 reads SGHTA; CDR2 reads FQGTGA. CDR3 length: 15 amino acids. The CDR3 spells CASSPDPGQGYEQYF. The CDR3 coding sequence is TGTGCCAGCAGCCCCGATCCGGGACAGGGATACGAGCAGTACTTC.